The 2 T cell receptor beta chains below all came from one sample that was sequenced in a study of cytomegalovirus exposure and HLA in healthy donors. The study ran its PCR with 60 Vbeta and 13 Jbeta primers. Method: immunoSEQ multiplex PCR; TCRdb's copy keeps in-frame clones and lacks some. The sample records approximately 110,000 clones, 67% being singletons. Specimen: PBMCs. These receptors came from a man between 18 and 35 years old in good health and CMV-seropositive.

The chain couples TRBV5-4 to TRBJ2-5; 9 bases match TRBD1. The CDR3 runs to 14 residues. V gave up 5 bases and J gave up 2 bases; unmatched junction bases: 4. The germline V gene encodes CDR1 SGHNT and CDR2 YYREEE (reference sequence). The CDR3 loop is CASSLTGGQETQYF. CDR3 nucleotide sequence: TGTGCCAGCAGTCTGACAGGGGGTCAAGAGACCCAGTACTTC.

V gene TRBV29-1 combines with J gene TRBJ2-3; TRBD2 matches 7 bases. The CDR3 is 13 amino acids. Germline V gives CDR1 SQVTM, CDR2 ANQGSEA. Unmatched junction bases numbered 1, after V lost 3 bases and J lost 1 base. CDR3 nucleotide sequence: TGCAGCGTTGATGCGGGGGGCACAGATACGCAGTATTTT. Protein sequence: CSVDAGGTDTQYF.